This T cell receptor beta chain was recorded in a study of blood T cell repertoires in COVID-19. The overall study: Researchers got acute and convalescent COVID-19 samples from the United States, Italy and Spain. From T cells, B-cell-depleted T cells, or PBMCs came the material, which was cDNA or gDNA.

The CDR3 length is 16 residues. Per the germline V gene, CDR1 is SGHTA and CDR2 is FQGNSA. V shed 5 bases and J 5 bases; nucleotides not matched to a gene: 12. TCRdb's table, derived via immunoSEQ multiplex PCR, lists solely in-frame clones and lacks some. The table has approximately 290,000 clones, roughly 91% seen once. The clonotype was recovered from a man aged 30 to 45 with acute or convalescent COVID-19. The V and J genes are TRBV7-2 and TRBJ2-1; 7 nucleotides line up with TRBD2. The sequencing sample was made of peripheral blood. The CDR3 DNA reads TGTGCCAGCAGCCTGGGGGGACTATCGCTCCACAATGAGCAGTTCTTC. Translation gives CASSLGGLSLHNEQFF.